This T cell receptor beta chain stems from a study of T cell responses to AZD1222 COVID-19 vaccine. Trimming stripped 0 bases from V and 4 bases from J, with 1 base between. In germline, CDR1 is SGDLS, CDR2 YYNGEE. The CDR3 spans 11 residues. The data were produced by immunoSEQ multiplex PCR, yet TCRdb's version contains in-frame clones alone and is incomplete. Of 90,000 to 150,000 clones listed, around 87% were seen once; the top ten hold approximately 1.3%. The sample was peripheral blood, taken on day 0 of AZD1222 vaccination. The sequence was collected from an adult in good health. J is TRBJ1-2 and V is TRBV9; D not certain. The CDR3 region is CASSVAYGYTF. The CDR3 DNA follows: TGTGCCAGCAGCGTAGCCTATGGCTACACCTTC.